The 18 T cell receptor beta chains below all came from one sample that was sequenced in a study of control samples from healthy donors and cancer patients (dated by TCRdb to 2018 to 2021). Library prep was done by the immunoSEQ multiplex PCR assay. Imported from immuneACCESS, the table was reduced by TCRdb to in-frame sequences with V and J called. These copies leave out some clones; in studies compared against another copy, an unresolved V gene accounts for under half, and the cause of the remainder is not known. Within this sample are 140,000 or so clones, with about nine tenths of them counted one time only. The biggest ten clones account for roughly 3.2% of the sample. Sequencing used blood. The receptors stem from a man aged 25-40 years in good health.

The V gene is TRBV5-1, the J gene TRBJ1-2, with D hard to call. Deletions cut 1 base from V and 1 base from J, with 11 bases between. The germline V gene encodes CDR1 SGHRS and CDR2 YFSETQ. The length of the CDR3 is 15 residues. CDR3 in amino acids: CASSLSSALNYGYTF. The CDR3 DNA reads as TGCGCCAGCAGCTTGTCGTCGGCTCTTAACTATGGCTACACCTTC.

This clone came up a few times. The chain recombines TRBV10-3 with TRBJ2-1, with 7 bases that match TRBD2. J was trimmed by 6 bases and V by 6 bases; bases with no gene match: 8. The CDR3 extends over 14 amino acids. CDR1 is ENHRY, CDR2 SYGVKD, per germline. In DNA, the CDR3 is TGTGCCATCAGGTACGGCGGGGGATTCAATGAGCAGTTCTTC. It translates to CAIRYGGGFNEQFF.

The genes are TRBV27 and TRBJ2-1; TRBD2 agrees at 11 bases. Germline values: CDR1 MNHEY, CDR2 SMNVEV (reference sequence). With 5 bases clipped from V and 3 bases from J, the junction kept 12 bases outside the gene matches. CDR3 length: 18 amino acids. CDR3 loop: CASSGGTSGPSNYNEQFF. Here the CDR3 DNA reads TGTGCCAGCAGTGGAGGGACTAGCGGACCGTCTAACTACAATGAGCAGTTCTTC.

The V gene is TRBV4-2, the J gene TRBJ2-3; 11 positions match TRBD2. The CDR3 is made up of 20 amino acids. Looked up from germline, CDR1 is LGHNA and CDR2 is YNFKEQ. J gave up 2 bases and V 0 bases, and 13 bases lay outside the gene matches. In nucleotides, the CDR3 is TGTGCCAGCAGCCAAGATCTTGGGCTAGCGGGGGGAGTAGTCACAGATACGCAGTATTTT. Its protein product is CASSQDLGLAGGVVTDTQYF.

The chain uses TRBV4-2 and TRBJ1-1, with D tentatively TRBD1 (6 bases). Germline CDR1 LGHNA, CDR2 YNFKEQ. V shed 2 bases and J shed 1 base, with 14 bases lying between them. The CDR3 covers 16 residues. The CDR3 coding sequence is TGTGCCAGCAGCCAAAGGGAGGGACAAGCGAACACTGAAGCTTTCTTT. This codes for CASSQREGQANTEAFF.

The chain is built from TRBV7-2 and TRBJ2-5; 8 bases agree with TRBD2. This CDR3 has 17 residues. Germline CDR1 is SGHTA and CDR2 is FQGNSA. The junction had 12 bases not matched to a gene; V was cut back by 2 bases and J by 4 bases. The CDR3 reads CASSLRTSLRGGETQYF. The CDR3 nucleotides read TGTGCCAGCAGCTTAAGGACTAGCTTAAGAGGGGGAGAGACCCAGTACTTC.

This chain connects TRBV19 to TRBJ1-2; no clear D gene. Per the germline V gene, CDR1 is LNHDA and CDR2 is SQIVND (reference sequence). The CDR3 length is 15 residues. V lost 3 bases, J lost 3 bases, and 14 bases lay in between. DNA of the CDR3: TGTGCCAGTAGTATGGCCGGTCTTAATGACTATGGCTACACCTTC. Amino acids: CASSMAGLNDYGYTF.

The V gene is TRBV19, the J gene TRBJ1-4, with D unclear. This CDR3 is built from 15 residues. V was clipped by 3 bases and J by 4 bases, with 12 bases between them. Looked up from germline, CDR1 is LNHDA and CDR2 is SQIVND (reference sequence). The CDR3 loop is CASSISLFDNEKLFF. CDR3 coding DNA: TGTGCCAGTAGTATCAGTCTGTTTGATAATGAAAAACTGTTTTTT.

This rearrangement joins TRBV6-5 to TRBJ1-1; TRBD1 aligns across 8 bases. The CDR3 is 14 residues long. Germline V lookup: CDR1 MNHEY, CDR2 SVGAGI. J gave up 5 bases and V 5 bases, and 7 bases lay outside the gene matches. Written as DNA, the CDR3 is TGTGCCAGCAGTAGTTCACAGGGGGTGACTGAAGCTTTCTTT. This codes for CASSSSQGVTEAFF.

Details on this clone: The sample carries other DNA sequences with the same CDR3. The rearrangement uses TRBV7-8 and TRBJ2-7; D is perhaps TRBD1 or TRBD2 (5 bases each). V was cut by 5 bases and J by 0 bases, with 8 bases left in between. CDR3 length: 13 residues. Germline CDR1 reads SGHVS; CDR2 reads FQNEAQ. This CDR3 reads CASSLGASYEQYF. CDR3 coding DNA: TGTGCCAGCAGCCTCGGGGCCTCCTACGAGCAGTACTTC. The variable domain in full, with the rest retrieved from reference TRBV7-8 and TRBJ2-7, is GAGVSQSPRYKVAKRGQDVALRCDPISGHVSLFWYQQALGQGPEFLTYFQNEAQLDKSGLPSDRFFAERPEGSVSTLKIQRTQQEDSAVYLCASSLGASYEQYFGPGTRLTVT.

This rearrangement joins TRBV21-1 to TRBJ1-2. TRBV21-1 is designated a pseudogene. The CDR3 runs 15 residues. The CDR3 DNA sequence: TGTGCCAGCAGCAACTCCAACAGGGGAGCGGGGGGCTACACCTTC. Its protein product is CASSNSNRGAGGYTF.

The rearrangement joins TRBV5-1 to TRBJ1-2; perhaps TRBD1 as D (6 bases). Deletions cut 1 base from V and 0 bases from J, with 10 bases between. Germline CDR1 reads SGHRS; CDR2 reads YFSETQ. CDR3 length equals 15 residues. CDR3 nucleotide sequence: TGCGCCAGCAGCTTGAACCCAGGGGCTAACTATGGCTACACCTTC. Translating it yields CASSLNPGANYGYTF.

CDR3 sequence: CASSIIIDNYGYTF. The CDR3 region has the DNA TGTGCCAGCAGTATAATAATAGACAACTATGGCTACACCTTC. The V gene is TRBV2, the J gene TRBJ1-2; unclear D gene. Germline loops: CDR1 SNHLY, CDR2 FYNNEI. Trimming left V 5 bases short and J 2 bases short, with 12 bases between. The CDR3 spans 14 residues.

The V and J genes are TRBV19 and TRBJ1-1; D possibly corresponds to TRBD1 (6 bases). This CDR3 is 14 amino acids long. V gave up 6 bases and J gave up 2 bases, with 13 bases separating them. Germline CDR1 reads LNHDA; CDR2 reads SQIVND (reference sequence). The CDR3 reads CASSHREPNTEAFF. The CDR3 bases are TGTGCCAGTAGCCACAGGGAGCCCAACACTGAAGCTTTCTTT. The full variable domain, its missing parts supplied by reference TRBV19 and TRBJ1-1, is DGGITQSPKYLFRKEGQNVTLSCEQNLNHDAMYWYRQDPGQGLRLIYYSQIVNDFQKGDIAEGYSVSREKKESFPLTVTSAQKNPTAFYLCASSHREPNTEAFFGQGTRLTVV.

This clone has just one count. The chain links TRBV27 to TRBJ1-5, with D maybe TRBD1 (5 bases). This CDR3 has 13 residues. The germline V gene has CDR1 MNHEY and CDR2 SMNVEV (reference sequence). The V end lost 5 bases, the J end lost 5 bases, and 10 bases lay between the germline ends. CDR3 bases: TGTGCCAGCAGTGACCAGGGCTATCAGCCCCAGCATTTT. This translates into CASSDQGYQPQHF.

This chain joins TRBV6-5 and TRBJ1-5; the match to TRBD1 covers 9 bases. After removal of 10 bases from V and 8 bases from J, the junction contained 6 bases not matched to a gene. There are 12 residues in the CDR3. Germline V gene data show CDR1 as MNHEY and CDR2 as SVGAGI. CDR3 bases: TGTGCCACCGACAGGGGGAGAGAGCCCCAGCATTTT. This codes for CATDRGREPQHF.

This chain uses TRBV4-1 with TRBJ1-6; 9 bases align to TRBD1. V was pared by 2 bases and J by 10 bases, with 6 bases of the junction left unmatched. CDR3 length: 15 residues. CDR1 is MGHRA, CDR2 YSYEKL, per germline. The CDR3 loop is CASSQPGQGGSPLHF. CDR3 DNA: TGCGCCAGCAGCCAACCGGGACAGGGAGGATCACCCCTCCACTTT.

The CDR3 protein is CASSQAQGKGPQHF. The CDR3 DNA is TGTGCCAGCAGCCAAGCACAGGGTAAGGGGCCCCAGCATTTT. The chain uses TRBV3-1 (or the pseudogene TRBV3-2) and TRBJ1-5; D is possibly TRBD1 (6 bases). This CDR3 has 14 residues. Per the germline V gene, CDR1 is LGHDT and CDR2 is YNNKEL (reference sequence). Trimming removed 1 base at V and 9 bases at J, with 13 bases between.